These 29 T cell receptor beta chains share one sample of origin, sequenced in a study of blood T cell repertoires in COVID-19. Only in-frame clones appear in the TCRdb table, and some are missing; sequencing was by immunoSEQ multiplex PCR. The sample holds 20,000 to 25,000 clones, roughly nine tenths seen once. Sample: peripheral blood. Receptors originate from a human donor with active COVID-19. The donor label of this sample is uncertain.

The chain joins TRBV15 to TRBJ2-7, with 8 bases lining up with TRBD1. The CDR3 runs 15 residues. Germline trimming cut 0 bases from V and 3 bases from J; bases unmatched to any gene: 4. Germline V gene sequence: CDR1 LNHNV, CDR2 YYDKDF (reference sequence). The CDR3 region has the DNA TGTGCCACCAGCAGAGATCATGGGACAGGCTACGAGCAGTACTTC. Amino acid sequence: CATSRDHGTGYEQYF.

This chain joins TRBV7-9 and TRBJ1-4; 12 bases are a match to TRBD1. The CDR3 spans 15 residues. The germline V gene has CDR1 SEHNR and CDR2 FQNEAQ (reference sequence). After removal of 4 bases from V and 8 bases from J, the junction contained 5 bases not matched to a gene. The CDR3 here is CASSWGQGANEKLFF. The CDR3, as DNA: TGTGCCAGCAGCTGGGGACAGGGGGCCAACGAAAAACTGTTTTTT.

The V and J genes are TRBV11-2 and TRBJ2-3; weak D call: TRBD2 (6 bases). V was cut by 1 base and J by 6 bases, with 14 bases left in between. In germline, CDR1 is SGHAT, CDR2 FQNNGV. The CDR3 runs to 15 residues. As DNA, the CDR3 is TGTGCCAGCAGCTTAGCAGGGACTGGGAGGGATACGCAGTATTTT. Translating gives CASSLAGTGRDTQYF.

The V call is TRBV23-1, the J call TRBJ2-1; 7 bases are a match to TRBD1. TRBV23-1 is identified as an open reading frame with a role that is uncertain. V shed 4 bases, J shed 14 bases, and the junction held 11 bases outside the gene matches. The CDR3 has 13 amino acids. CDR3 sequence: CASSPRRQGEEFF. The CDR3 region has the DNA TGCGCCAGCAGTCCGCGCAGACAGGGAGAGGAGTTCTTC.

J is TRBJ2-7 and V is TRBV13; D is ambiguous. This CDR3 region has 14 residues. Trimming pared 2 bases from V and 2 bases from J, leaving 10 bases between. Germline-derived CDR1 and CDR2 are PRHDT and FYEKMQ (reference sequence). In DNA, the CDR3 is TGTGCCAGCAGCTTATCCCTAAATCCCTACGAGCAGTACTTC. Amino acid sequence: CASSLSLNPYEQYF.

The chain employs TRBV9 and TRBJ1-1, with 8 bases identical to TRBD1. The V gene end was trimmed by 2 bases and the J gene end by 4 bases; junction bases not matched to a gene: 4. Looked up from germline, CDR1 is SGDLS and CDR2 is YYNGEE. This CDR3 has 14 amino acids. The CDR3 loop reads CASSVNRGSTEAFF. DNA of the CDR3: TGTGCCAGCAGCGTGAACAGGGGGTCCACTGAAGCTTTCTTT.

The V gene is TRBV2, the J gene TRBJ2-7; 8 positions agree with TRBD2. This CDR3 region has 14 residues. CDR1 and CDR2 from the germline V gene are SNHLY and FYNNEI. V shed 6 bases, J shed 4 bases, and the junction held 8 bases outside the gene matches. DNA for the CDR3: TGTGCCAGCAGCACCTCCGGGGGGGGTTACGAGCAGTACTTC. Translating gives CASSTSGGGYEQYF.

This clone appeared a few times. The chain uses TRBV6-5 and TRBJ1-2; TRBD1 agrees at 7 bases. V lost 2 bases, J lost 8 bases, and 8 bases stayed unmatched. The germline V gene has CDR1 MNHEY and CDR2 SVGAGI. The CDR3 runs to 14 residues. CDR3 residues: CASSYGPGGRGYTF. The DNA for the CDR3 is TGTGCCAGCAGTTACGGGCCAGGGGGACGAGGCTACACCTTC.

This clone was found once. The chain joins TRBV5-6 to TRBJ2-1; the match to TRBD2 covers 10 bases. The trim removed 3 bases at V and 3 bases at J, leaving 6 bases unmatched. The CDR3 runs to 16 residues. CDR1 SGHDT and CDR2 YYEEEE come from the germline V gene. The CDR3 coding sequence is TGTGCCAGCAGCTCTAATAGCGGGGGGTTCTACAATGAGCAGTTCTTC. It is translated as CASSSNSGGFYNEQFF. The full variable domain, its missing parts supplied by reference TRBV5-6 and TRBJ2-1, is DAGVTQSPTHLIKTRGQQVTLRCSPKSGHDTVSWYQQALGQGPQFIFQYYEEEERQRGNFPDRFSGHQFPNYSSELNVNALLLGDSALYLCASSSNSGGFYNEQFFGPGTRLTVL.

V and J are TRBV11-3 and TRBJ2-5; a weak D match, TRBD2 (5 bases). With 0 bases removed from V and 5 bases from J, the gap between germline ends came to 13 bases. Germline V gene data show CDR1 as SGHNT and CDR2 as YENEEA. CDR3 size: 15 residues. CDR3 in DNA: TGTGCCAGCAGCTTAGACGGACTGGCTGGGGAGACCCAGTACTTC. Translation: CASSLDGLAGETQYF.

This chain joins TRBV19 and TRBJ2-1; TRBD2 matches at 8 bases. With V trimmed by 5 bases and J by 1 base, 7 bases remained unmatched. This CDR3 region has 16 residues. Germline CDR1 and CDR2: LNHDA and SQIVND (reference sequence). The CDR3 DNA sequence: TGTGCCAGTAGTTCTACTAGCGGACTTTCCTACAATGAGCAGTTCTTC. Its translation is CASSSTSGLSYNEQFF.

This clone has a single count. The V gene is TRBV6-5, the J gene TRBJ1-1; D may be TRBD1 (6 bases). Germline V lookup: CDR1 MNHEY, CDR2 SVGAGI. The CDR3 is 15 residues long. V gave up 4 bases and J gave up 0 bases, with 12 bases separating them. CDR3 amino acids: CASSSTGMMNTEAFF. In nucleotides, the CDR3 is TGTGCCAGCAGTTCCACAGGGATGATGAACACTGAAGCTTTCTTT.

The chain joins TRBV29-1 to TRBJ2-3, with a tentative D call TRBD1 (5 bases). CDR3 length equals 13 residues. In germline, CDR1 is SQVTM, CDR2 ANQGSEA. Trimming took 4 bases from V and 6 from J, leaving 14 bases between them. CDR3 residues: CSVAPQGTDTQYF. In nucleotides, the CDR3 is TGCAGCGTTGCGCCCCAGGGAACCGATACGCAGTATTTT.

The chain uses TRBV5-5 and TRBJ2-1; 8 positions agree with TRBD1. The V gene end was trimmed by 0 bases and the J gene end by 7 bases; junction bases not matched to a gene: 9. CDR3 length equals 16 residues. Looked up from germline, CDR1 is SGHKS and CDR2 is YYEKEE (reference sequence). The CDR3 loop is CASSLEWTGSGNEQFF. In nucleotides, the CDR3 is TGTGCCAGCAGCTTGGAGTGGACAGGGAGTGGGAATGAGCAGTTCTTC.

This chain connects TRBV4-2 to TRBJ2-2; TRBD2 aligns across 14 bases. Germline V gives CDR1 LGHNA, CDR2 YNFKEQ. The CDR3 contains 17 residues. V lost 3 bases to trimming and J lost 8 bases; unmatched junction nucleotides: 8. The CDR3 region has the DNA TGTGCCAGCAGCCATTACGGGACTAGCGGGAGACCTGGGGAGCTGTTTTTT. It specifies CASSHYGTSGRPGELFF.

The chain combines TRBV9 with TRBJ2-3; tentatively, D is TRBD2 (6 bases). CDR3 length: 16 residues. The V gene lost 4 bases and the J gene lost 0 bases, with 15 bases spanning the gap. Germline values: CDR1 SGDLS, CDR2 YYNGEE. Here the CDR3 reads CASSPNPGTSTDTQYF. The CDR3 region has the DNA TGTGCCAGCAGCCCGAACCCGGGGACTAGCACAGATACGCAGTATTTT.

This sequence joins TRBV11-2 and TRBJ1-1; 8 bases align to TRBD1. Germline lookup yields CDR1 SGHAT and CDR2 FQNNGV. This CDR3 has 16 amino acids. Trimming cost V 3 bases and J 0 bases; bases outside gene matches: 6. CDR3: CASSFQGAIMNTEAFF. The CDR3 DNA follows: TGTGCCAGCAGCTTCCAGGGGGCGATAATGAACACTGAAGCTTTCTTT.

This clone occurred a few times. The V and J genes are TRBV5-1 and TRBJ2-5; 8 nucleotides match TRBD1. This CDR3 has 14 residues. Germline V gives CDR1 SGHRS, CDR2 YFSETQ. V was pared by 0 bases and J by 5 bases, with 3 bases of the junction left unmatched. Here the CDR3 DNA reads TGCGCCAGCAGCTTGGGGACAGGGTCCGAGACCCAGTACTTC. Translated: CASSLGTGSETQYF.

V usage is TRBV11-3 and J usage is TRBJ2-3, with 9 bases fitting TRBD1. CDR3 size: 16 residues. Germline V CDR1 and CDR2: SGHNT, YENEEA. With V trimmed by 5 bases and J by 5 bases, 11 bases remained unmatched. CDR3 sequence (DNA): TGTGCCAGCAGCCCCGGACAGGGGCTAAAGATAGATACGCAGTATTTT. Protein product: CASSPGQGLKIDTQYF.

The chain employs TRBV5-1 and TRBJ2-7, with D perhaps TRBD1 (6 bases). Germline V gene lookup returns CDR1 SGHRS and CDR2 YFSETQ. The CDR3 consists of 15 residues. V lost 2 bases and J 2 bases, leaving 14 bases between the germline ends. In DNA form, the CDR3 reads TGCGCCAGCAGCTTAGCTACAGGGTCCCCCTACGAGCAGTACTTC. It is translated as CASSLATGSPYEQYF.

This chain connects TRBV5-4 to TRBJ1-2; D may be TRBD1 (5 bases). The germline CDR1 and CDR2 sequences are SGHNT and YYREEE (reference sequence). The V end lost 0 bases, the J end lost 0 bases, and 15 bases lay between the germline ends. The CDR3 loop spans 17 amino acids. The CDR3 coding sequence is TGTGCCAGCAGCTTGGGCGGGACGGGGACCACTAACTATGGCTACACCTTC. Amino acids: CASSLGGTGTTNYGYTF. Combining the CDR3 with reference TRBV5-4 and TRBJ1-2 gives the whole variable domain ETGVTQSPTHLIKTRGQQVTLRCSSQSGHNTVSWYQQALGQGPQFIFQYYREEENGRGNFPPRFSGLQFPNYSSELNVNALELDDSALYLCASSLGGTGTTNYGYTFGSGTRLTVV.

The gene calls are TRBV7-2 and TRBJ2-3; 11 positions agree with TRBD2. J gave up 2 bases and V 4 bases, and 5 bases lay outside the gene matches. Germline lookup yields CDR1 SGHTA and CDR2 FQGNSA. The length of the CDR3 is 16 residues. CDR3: CASSSGTSGPTDTQYF. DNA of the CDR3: TGTGCCAGCAGCTCCGGGACTAGCGGACCCACAGATACGCAGTATTTT.

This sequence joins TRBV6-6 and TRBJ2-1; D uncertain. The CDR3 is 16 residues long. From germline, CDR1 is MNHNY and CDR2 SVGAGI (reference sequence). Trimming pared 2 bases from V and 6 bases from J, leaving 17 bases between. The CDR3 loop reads CASSYRLRPQSNEQFF. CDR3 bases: TGTGCCAGCAGTTACAGACTCCGCCCGCAATCCAATGAGCAGTTCTTC.

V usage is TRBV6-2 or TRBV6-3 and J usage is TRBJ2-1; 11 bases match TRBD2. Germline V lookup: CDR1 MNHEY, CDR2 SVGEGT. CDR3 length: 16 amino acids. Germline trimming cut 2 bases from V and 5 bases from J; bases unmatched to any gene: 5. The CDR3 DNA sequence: TGTGCCAGCAGTTACCTTAGCGGGAGGGCCGACAATGAGCAGTTCTTC. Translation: CASSYLSGRADNEQFF.

The CDR3 protein is CASSSDRLWEKLFF. CDR3 sequence (DNA): TGTGCCAGCAGTTCCGACAGGCTGTGGGAAAAACTGTTTTTT. This chain joins TRBV6-5 and TRBJ1-4; D perhaps matches TRBD1 (6 bases). The CDR3 loop spans 14 amino acids. V lost 4 bases, J lost 8 bases, and 14 bases lay in between. Germline loops: CDR1 MNHEY, CDR2 SVGAGI.

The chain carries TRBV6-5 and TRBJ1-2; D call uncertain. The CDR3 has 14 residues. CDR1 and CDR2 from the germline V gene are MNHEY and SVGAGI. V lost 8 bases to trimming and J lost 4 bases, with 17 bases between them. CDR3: CASDKDSTPYGYTF. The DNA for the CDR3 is TGTGCCAGCGATAAGGATAGCACACCCTATGGCTACACCTTC.

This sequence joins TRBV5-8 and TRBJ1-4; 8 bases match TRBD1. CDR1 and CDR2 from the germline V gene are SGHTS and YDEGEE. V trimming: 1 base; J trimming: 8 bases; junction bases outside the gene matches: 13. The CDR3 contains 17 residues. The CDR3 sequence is CASSLYKLGDRREKLFF. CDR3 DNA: TGTGCCAGCAGCTTGTATAAATTAGGGGACAGGAGGGAAAAACTGTTTTTT.

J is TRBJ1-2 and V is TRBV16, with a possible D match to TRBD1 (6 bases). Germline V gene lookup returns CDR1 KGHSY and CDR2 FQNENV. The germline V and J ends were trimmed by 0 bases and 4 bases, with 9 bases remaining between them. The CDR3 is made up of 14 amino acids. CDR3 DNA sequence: TGTGCCAGCAGCCAATCGGGCAGGGGCTATGGCTACACCTTC. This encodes CASSQSGRGYGYTF.

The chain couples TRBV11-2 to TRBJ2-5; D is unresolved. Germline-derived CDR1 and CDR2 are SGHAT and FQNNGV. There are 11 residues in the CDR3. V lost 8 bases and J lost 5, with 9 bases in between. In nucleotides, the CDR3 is TGTGCCAGCCAGCAGGTTGAGACCCAGTACTTC. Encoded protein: CASQQVETQYF.